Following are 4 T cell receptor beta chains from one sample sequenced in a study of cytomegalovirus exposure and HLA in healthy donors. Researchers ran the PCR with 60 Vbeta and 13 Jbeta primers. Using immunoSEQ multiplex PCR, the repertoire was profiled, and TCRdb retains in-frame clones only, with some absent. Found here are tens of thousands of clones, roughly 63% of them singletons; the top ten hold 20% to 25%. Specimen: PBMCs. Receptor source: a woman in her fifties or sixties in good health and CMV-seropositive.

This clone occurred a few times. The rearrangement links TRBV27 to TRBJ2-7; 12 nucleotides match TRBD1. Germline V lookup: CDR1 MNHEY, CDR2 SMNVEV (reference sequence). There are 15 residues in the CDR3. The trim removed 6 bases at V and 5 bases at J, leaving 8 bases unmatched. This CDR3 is CASSSPGQGADEQYF. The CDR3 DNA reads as TGTGCCAGCAGCAGTCCGGGACAGGGGGCCGACGAGCAGTACTTC.

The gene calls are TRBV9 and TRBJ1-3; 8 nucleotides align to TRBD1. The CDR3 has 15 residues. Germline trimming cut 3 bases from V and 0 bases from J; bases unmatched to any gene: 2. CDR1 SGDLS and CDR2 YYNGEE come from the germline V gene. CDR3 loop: CASSEDRGSGNTIYF. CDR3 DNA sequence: TGTGCCAGCAGCGAAGACAGGGGCTCTGGAAACACCATATATTTT. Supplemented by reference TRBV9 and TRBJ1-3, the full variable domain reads DSGVTQTPKHLITATGQRVTLRCSPRSGDLSVYWYQQSLDQGLQFLIQYYNGEERAKGNILERFSAQQFPDLHSELNLSSLELGDSALYFCASSEDRGSGNTIYFGEGSWLTVV.

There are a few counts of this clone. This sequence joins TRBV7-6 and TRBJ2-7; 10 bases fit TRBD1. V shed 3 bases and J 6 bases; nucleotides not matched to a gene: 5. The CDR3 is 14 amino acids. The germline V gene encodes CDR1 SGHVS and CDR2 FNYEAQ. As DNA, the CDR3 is TGTGCCAGCAGCTTCGGGACAGGGGAGGGCGAGCAGTACTTC. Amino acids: CASSFGTGEGEQYF.

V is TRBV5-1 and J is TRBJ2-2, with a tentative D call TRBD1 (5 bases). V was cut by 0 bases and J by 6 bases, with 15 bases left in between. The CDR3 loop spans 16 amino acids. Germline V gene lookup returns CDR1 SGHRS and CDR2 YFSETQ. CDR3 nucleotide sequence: TGCGCCAGCAGCTTGGCGGGCAGGGAACGTGCCGGGGAGCTGTTTTTT. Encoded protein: CASSLAGRERAGELFF.